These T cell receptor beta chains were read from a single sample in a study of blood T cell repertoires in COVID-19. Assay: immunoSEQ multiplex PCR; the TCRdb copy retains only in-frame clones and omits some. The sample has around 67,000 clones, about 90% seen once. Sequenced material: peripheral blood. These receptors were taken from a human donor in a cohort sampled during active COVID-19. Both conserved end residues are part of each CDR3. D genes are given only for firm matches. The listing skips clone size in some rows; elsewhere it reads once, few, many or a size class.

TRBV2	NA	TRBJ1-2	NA	TGTGCCAGCACCCGGACAGAGTATGGCTACACCTTC	CASTRTEYGYTF
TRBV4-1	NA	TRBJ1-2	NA	TGCGCCAGCAGCCAAGCCGGGAGACAGTATGGCTACACCTTC	CASSQAGRQYGYTF
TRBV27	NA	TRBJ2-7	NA	TGTGCCAGCAGCCGAGGGGGGGGTCTCTACGAGCAGTACTTC	CASSRGGGLYEQYF
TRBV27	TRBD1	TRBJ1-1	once	TGTGCCAGCAGTTCCCTGACAGGGACAGCTTTCTTT	CASSSLTGTAFF
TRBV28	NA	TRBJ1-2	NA	TGTGCCAGCAGTTCTGGAAGCGTGGTACTTCAGTTTCGTGTCTATGGCTACACCTTC	CASSSGSVVLQFRVYGYTF
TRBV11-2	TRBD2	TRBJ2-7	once	TGTGCCAGCAGCTCTAGCGGGGGGTTCTACGAGCAGTACTTC	CASSSSGGFYEQYF
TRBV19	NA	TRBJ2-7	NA	TGTGCCAGTAGTATCCGGGACACCGAATTCTACGAGCAGTACTTC	CASSIRDTEFYEQYF
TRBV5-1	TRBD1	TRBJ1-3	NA	TGCGCCAGCAGCTTACAGGGGGCGAGTGGAAACACCATATATTTT	CASSLQGASGNTIYF
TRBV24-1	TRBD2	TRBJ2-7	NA	TGTGCCACCAGTGATTCCGGGACTAGCGGGAGACCCTACGAGCAGTACTTC	CATSDSGTSGRPYEQYF
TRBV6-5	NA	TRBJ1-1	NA	TGTGCCAGCACCGGACAGCCTAACACTGAAGCTTTCTTT	CASTGQPNTEAFF
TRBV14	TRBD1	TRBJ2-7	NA	TGTGCCAGCAGCCATGGGCCGGGACAGGGCTCCTACGAGCAGTACTTC	CASSHGPGQGSYEQYF
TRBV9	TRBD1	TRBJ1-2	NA	TGTGCCAGCAACGCTGCACCGGGACAGCTCTATGGCTACACCTTC	CASNAAPGQLYGYTF
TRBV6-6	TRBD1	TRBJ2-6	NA	TGTGCCAGCAGTCCCCTTAGGACAGGGGGCTTTGGGGCCAACGTCCTGACTTTC	CASSPLRTGGFGANVLTF
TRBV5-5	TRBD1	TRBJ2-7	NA	TGTGCCAGCAGCTCCAGGACAGGGGCCCTGTACGAGCAGTACTTC	CASSSRTGALYEQYF
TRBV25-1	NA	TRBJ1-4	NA	TGTGCCAGCAGTGGGAGGGGCGCGACTAATGAAAAACTGTTTTTT	CASSGRGATNEKLFF